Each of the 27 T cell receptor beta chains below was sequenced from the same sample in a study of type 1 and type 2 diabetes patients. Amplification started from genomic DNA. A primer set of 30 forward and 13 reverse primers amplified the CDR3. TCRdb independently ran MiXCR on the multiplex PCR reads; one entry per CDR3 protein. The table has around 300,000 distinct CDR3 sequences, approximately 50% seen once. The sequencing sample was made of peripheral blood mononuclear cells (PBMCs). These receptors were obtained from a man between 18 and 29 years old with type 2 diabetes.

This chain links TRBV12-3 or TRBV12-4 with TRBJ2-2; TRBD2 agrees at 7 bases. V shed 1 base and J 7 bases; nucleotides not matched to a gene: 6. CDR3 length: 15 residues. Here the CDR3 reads CASSLVGRADGELFF. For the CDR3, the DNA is TGTGCCAGCAGTTTAGTAGGGAGGGCCGACGGGGAGCTGTTTTTT.

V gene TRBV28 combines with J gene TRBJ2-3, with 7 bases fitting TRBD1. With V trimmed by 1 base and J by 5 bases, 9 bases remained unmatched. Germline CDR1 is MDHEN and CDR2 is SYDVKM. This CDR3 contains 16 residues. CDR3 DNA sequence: TGTGCCAGCAGTTTATTTTTGAGGGGGCATGGAGATACGCAGTATTTT. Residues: CASSLFLRGHGDTQYF.

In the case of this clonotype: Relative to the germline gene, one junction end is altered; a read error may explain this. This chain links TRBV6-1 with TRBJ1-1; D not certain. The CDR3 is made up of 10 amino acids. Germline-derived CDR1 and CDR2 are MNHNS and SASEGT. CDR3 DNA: TGTGCCAGCAGAAATACTGAAGCTCTCTTT. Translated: CASRNTEALF.

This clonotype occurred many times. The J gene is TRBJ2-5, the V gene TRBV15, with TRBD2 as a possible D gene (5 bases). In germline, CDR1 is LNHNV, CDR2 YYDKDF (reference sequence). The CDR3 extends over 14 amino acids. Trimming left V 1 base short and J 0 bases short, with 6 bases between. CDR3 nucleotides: TGTGCCACCAGCAGAGCGGGGTACCAAGAGACCCAGTACTTC. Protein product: CATSRAGYQETQYF.

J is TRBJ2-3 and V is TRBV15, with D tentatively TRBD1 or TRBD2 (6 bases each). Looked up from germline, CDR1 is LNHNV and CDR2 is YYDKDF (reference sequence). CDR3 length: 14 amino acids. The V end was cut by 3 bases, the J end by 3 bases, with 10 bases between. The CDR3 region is CATSSGGTTDTQYF. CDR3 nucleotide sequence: TGTGCCACCAGCAGTGGAGGGACAACAGATACGCAGTATTTT.

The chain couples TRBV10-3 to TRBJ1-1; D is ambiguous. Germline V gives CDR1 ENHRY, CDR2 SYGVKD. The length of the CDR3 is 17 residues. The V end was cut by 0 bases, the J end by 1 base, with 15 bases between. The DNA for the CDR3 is TGTGCCATCAGTGAGTCGGCTTGCAACAACCAGAACACTGAAGCTTTCTTT. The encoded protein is CAISESACNNQNTEAFF.

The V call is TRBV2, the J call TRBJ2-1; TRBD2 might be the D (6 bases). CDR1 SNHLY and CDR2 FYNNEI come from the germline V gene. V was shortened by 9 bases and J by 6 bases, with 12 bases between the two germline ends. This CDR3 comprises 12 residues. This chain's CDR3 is CASAGSINEQFF. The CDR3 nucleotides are TGTGCCAGTGCCGGGAGCATCAATGAGCAGTTCTTC.

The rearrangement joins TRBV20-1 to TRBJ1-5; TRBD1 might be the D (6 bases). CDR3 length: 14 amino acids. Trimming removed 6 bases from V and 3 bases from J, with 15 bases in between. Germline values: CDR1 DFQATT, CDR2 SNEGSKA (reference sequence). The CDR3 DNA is TGCAGTGCGCCGGGACAAGGGCCCAATCAGCCCCAGCATTTT. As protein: CSAPGQGPNQPQHF.

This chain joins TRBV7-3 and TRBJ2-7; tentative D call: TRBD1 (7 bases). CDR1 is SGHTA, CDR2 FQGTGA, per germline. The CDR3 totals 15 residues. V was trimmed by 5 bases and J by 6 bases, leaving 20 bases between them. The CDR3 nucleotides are TGTGCCAGCAGCGGGCGGGACAGTGTTTCAGCCGAGCAGTACTTC. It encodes CASSGRDSVSAEQYF.

CDR3 region: CASSYENRGLDSNYGYTF. The CDR3 DNA reads TGTGCCAGCAGTTACGAGAACCGGGGGTTAGACTCGAACTATGGCTACACCTTC. The J gene is TRBJ1-2, the V gene TRBV6-2 or TRBV6-3, with a weak D call TRBD1 (5 bases). Germline V gene lookup returns CDR1 MNHEY and CDR2 SVGEGT. The CDR3 has 18 residues. The V and J ends lost 2 bases and 2 bases respectively, with 21 bases between them.

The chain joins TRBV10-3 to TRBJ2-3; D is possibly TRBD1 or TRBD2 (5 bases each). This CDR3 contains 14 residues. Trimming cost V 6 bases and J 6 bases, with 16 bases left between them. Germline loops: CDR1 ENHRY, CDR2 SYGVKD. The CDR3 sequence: CAIRDTRDGDTQYF. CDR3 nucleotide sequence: TGTGCCATCAGGGACACCCGGGACGGGGATACGCAGTATTTT.

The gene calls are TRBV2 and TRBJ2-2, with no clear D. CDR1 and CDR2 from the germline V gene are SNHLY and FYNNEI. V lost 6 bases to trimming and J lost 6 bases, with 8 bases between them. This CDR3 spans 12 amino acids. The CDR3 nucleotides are TGTGCCAGCAGGGGATTCCCCGGGGAGCTGTTTTTT. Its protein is CASRGFPGELFF.

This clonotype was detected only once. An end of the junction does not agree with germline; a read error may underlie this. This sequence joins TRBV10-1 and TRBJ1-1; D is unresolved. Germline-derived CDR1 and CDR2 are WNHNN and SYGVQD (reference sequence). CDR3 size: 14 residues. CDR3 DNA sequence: TGTGCCACCAGTGAGGCCAAGATGAACACTGAAGCTTTCTTT. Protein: CATSEAKMNTEAFF.

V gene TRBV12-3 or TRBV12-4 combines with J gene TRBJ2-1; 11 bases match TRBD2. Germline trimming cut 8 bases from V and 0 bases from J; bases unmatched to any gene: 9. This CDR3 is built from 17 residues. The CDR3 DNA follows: TGTGCCAGCGGGGGGATTAGCGGGGGGGTCTCCTACAATGAGCAGTTCTTC. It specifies CASGGISGGVSYNEQFF.

Written as DNA, the CDR3 is TGCGCCAGCAGCTTGCTCCGGACAGGGGGCAACACCGGGGAGCTGTTTTTT. It encodes CASSLLRTGGNTGELFF. V and J are TRBV5-1 and TRBJ2-2, with 11 bases matching TRBD1. V lost 1 base and J lost 2; bases outside the gene matches: 4. CDR1 SGHRS and CDR2 YFSETQ come from the germline V gene. The CDR3 runs 17 residues.

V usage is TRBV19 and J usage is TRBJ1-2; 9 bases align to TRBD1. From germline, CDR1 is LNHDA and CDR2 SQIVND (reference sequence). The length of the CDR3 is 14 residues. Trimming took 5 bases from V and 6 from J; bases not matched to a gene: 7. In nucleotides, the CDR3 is TGTGCCAGTAGTCCACAGGGGGCGTACCATGGCTACACCTTC. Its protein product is CASSPQGAYHGYTF.

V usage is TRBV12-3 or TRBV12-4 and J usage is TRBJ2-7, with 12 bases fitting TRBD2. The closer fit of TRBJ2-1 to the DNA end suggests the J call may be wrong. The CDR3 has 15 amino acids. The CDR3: CASTPSGGALNEQFF. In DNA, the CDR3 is TGTGCCAGCACCCCTAGCGGGGGGGCCCTGAATGAGCAGTTCTTC.

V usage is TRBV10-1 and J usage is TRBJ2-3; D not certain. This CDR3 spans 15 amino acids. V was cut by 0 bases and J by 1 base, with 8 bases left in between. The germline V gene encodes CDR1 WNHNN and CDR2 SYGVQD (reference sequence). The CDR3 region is CASSESTDRTDTQYF. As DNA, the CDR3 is TGCGCCAGCAGTGAGTCGACGGACCGCACAGATACGCAGTATTTT.

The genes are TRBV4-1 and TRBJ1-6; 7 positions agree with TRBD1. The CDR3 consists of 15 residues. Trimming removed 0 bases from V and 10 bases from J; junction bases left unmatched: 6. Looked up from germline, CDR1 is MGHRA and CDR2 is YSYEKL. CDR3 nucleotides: TGCGCCAGCAGCCAAGATCACAGGGGCGCCTCACCCCTCCACTTT. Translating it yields CASSQDHRGASPLHF.

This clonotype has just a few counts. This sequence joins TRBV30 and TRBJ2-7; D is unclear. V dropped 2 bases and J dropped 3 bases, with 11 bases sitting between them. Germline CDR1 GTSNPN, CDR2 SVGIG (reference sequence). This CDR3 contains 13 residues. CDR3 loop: CAWSYGPIYEQYF. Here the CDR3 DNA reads TGTGCCTGGAGTTACGGACCTATCTACGAGCAGTACTTC.

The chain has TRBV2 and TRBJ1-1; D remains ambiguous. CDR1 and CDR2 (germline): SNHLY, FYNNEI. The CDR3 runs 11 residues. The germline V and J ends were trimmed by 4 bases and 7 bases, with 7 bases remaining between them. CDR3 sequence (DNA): TGTGCCAGCAGTGGGTTTGATGAAGCTTTCTTT. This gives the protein CASSGFDEAFF. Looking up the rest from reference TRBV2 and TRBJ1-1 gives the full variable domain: EPEVTQTPSHQVTQMGQEVILRCVPISNHLYFYWYRQILGQKVEFLVSFYNNEISEKSEIFDDQFSVERPDGSNFTLKIRSTKLEDSAMYFCASSGFDEAFFGQGTRLTVV.

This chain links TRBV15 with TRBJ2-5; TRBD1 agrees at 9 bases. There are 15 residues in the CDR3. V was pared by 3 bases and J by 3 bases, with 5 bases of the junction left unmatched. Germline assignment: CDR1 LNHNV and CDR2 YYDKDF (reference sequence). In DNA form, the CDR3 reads TGTGCCACCAGCAGGGACAGGGGTTGGGAAGAGACCCAGTACTTC. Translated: CATSRDRGWEETQYF.

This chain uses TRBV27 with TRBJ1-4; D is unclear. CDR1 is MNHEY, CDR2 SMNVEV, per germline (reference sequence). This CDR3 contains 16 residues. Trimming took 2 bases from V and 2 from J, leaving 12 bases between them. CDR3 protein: CASSLRPTVTNEKLFF. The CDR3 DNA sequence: TGTGCCAGCAGTTTACGGCCGACCGTCACTAATGAAAAACTGTTTTTT.

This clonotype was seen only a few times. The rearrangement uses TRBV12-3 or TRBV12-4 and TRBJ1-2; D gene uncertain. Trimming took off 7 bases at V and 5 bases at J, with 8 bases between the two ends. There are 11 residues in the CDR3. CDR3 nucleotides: TGTGCCAGCAAAGGGCAGTATGGCTACACCTTC. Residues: CASKGQYGYTF.

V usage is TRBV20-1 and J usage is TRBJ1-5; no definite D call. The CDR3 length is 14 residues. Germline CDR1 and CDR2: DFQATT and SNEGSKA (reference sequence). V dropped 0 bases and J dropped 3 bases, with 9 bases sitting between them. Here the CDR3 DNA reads TGCAGTGCTAGAGATCCCTCACTCAATCAGCCCCAGCATTTT. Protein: CSARDPSLNQPQHF.

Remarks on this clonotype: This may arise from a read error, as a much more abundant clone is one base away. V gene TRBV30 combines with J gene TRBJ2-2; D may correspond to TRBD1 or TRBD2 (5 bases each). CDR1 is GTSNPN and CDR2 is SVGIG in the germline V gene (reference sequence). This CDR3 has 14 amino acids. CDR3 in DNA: TGTGCCTGGAGTGTGTCGCAGGGCACCGGGGAGCTGTCTTTT. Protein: CAWSVSQGTGELSF.

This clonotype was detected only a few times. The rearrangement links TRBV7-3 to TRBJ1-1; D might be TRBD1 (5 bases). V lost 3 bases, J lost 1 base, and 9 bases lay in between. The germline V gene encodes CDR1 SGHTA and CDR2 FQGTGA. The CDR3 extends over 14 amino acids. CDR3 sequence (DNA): TGTGCCAGCAGCTTGCATGGGACGAACACTGAAGCTTTCTTT. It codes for CASSLHGTNTEAFF.